This TCR beta chain comes out of a study of identical twins. After template switching added a universal primer site, the resulting cDNA carried unique molecular identifiers. Each CDR3 protein gets one entry after TCRdb re-called the 5' RACE reads with MiXCR. The sample includes 550,000 to 700,000 distinct CDR3 sequences, around 21% of them seen just once. This clonotype was recorded a few times. With 5 bases removed from V and 0 bases from J, the gap between germline ends came to 13 bases. Germline V gene data show CDR1 as SGHKS and CDR2 as YYEKEE (reference sequence). This CDR3 region has 15 residues. This same sample was also part of a study on T cells expressing NK-cell markers.

The chain recombines TRBV5-5 with TRBJ2-3; D uncertain. The TCR comes from a woman under 30 in good health. Material: PBMCs. In DNA form, the CDR3 reads TGTGCCAGCAGAAAGGGCCCGACCAGCACAGATACGCAGTATTTT. Amino acids: CASRKGPTSTDTQYF.